The next 3 T cell receptor beta chains were all read from a single sample in a study of multiple sclerosis patients with progressive multifocal leukoencephalopathy. Time point indicated: time of PML onset. Method: immunoSEQ multiplex PCR; TCRdb's copy keeps in-frame clones and lacks some. Of 25,000 to 35,000 clones listed, roughly nine tenths are singletons. The sequencing used PBMCs, collected from a patient treated with natalizumab. These receptors were obtained from a human donor with progressive multifocal leukoencephalopathy.

The J gene is TRBJ2-3, the V gene TRBV5-6, with 9 bases that match TRBD1. V lost 1 base, J lost 5 bases, and 8 bases stayed unmatched. Germline values: CDR1 SGHDT, CDR2 YYEEEE. CDR3 length: 16 residues. CDR3 nucleotide sequence: TGTGCCAGCAGCTTGACATGGGACAGGGCAAGAGATACGCAGTATTTT. It encodes CASSLTWDRARDTQYF.

This clone appeared once. The chain uses TRBV19 and TRBJ2-7, with D perhaps matching TRBD2 (5 bases). This CDR3 region has 15 residues. The germline V gene has CDR1 LNHDA and CDR2 SQIVND (reference sequence). The germline V and J ends were trimmed by 5 bases and 7 bases, with 21 bases remaining between them. Here the CDR3 reads CASSSQRPPRGEQYF. DNA of the CDR3: TGTGCCAGTAGTTCCCAGCGGCCCCCCCGAGGGGAGCAGTACTTC.

This chain joins TRBV19 and TRBJ1-1; D gene unclear. Germline V lookup: CDR1 LNHDA, CDR2 SQIVND (reference sequence). The CDR3 is made up of 15 amino acids. V was shortened by 3 bases and J by 1 base, with 12 bases between the two germline ends. The CDR3 is CASSIDFRKNTEAFF. The CDR3, as DNA: TGTGCCAGTAGTATTGATTTCAGGAAGAACACTGAAGCTTTCTTT.